The 2 T cell receptor beta chains below all came from one sample that was sequenced in a study of blood T cell repertoires in COVID-19. Measured with immunoSEQ multiplex PCR; TCRdb has only the in-frame clones, and not every one. The sample includes about 200,000 clones, 80% seen only once; the top ten take 7.2%. Sequencing used peripheral blood. The receptors shown here come from a woman between 65 and 79 years old with acute or convalescent COVID-19.

This clone has only one observation. The chain links TRBV6-4 to TRBJ2-7, with 9 bases identical to TRBD1. Trimming cost V 10 bases and J 4 bases; bases outside gene matches: 14. The CDR3 has 15 residues. Germline V gene data show CDR1 as MRHNA and CDR2 as SNTAGT. The DNA of the CDR3 is TGTGCCACCGAGGCATCGGGACAGGGTCCTTACGAGCAGTACGTC. It codes for CATEASGQGPYEQYV.

The chain employs TRBV6-5 and TRBJ1-5; 7 positions match TRBD1. The CDR3 has 15 amino acids. Germline V gene data show CDR1 as MNHEY and CDR2 as SVGAGI. V trimming: 5 bases; J trimming: 4 bases; junction bases outside the gene matches: 8. The CDR3 region is CASSLTLTGNQPQHF. CDR3 sequence (DNA): TGTGCCAGCAGTCTAACCCTGACAGGGAATCAGCCCCAGCATTTT.